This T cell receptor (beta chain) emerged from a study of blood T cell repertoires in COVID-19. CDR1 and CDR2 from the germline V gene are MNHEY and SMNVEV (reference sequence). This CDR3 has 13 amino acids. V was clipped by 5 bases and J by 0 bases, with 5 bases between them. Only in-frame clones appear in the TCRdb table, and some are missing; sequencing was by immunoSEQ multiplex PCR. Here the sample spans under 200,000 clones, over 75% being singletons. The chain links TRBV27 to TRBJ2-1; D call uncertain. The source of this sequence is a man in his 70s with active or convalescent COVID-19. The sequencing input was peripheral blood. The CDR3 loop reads CASSPISYNEQFF. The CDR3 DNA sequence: TGTGCCAGCAGTCCCATCTCCTACAATGAGCAGTTCTTC.